This T cell receptor beta chain was found in a study of Graves' ophthalmopathy and Graves' hyperthyroidism. The wider study: Ophthalmopathy absent within 18 months of follow-up marked hyperthyroidism as stable.

In this sample, this clonotype turned up a few times. A much larger clone lies one base from this, so it may be a read error. Germline assignment: CDR1 SEHNR and CDR2 FQNEAQ (reference sequence). The CDR3 covers 16 residues. Using RNA transcripts, the TCR beta CDR3 regions were amplified. RT-PCR was first run with HTBI primers, then multiplex PCR in a second round. Via MiXCR, TCRdb re-called the multiplex PCR reads, giving one row per CDR3 protein. The sample lists around 520,000 distinct CDR3 sequences; under 45% were seen once. The clonotype originates from an adult man with Graves' hyperthyroidism. Sequenced: peripheral blood or thyroid tissue (not recorded which). The chain combines TRBV7-9 with TRBJ2-5; 12 positions match TRBD2. CDR3 protein: CACSPPGLAGQETQYF. The CDR3, as DNA: TGTGCCTGCAGCCCGCCGGGACTAGCGGGCCAAGAGACCCAGTACTTC.